This record looks at one T cell receptor beta chain sequence and its context. This entry comes from a study of blood T cell repertoires in COVID-19. The overall study: Samples representing acute and convalescent COVID-19 were sourced from the United States, Italy and Spain. T cells, B-cell-depleted T cells, or PBMCs supplied cDNA or gDNA.

As processed by the authors: Amplification with reference gene primers provided the estimates of nucleated cell counts. The table came from immunoSEQ multiplex PCR; TCRdb's copy has only in-frame clones and leaves some out. Clone size and the V and J calls come from that table; the DNA yielded D and trimming. The sample includes around 50,000 clones, approximately 88% of them seen just once. Trimming pared 0 bases from V and 3 bases from J, leaving 9 bases between. CDR1 and CDR2 from the germline V gene are LGHNA and YSLEER. The CDR3 is made up of 15 amino acids. This receptor was obtained from a man aged 65 to 85 with acute or convalescent COVID-19. The source material was peripheral blood. The V gene is TRBV4-3, the J gene TRBJ1-3; D remains ambiguous. CDR3: CASSQEHRGGNTIYF. For the CDR3, the DNA is TGCGCCAGCAGCCAAGAACATCGAGGTGGAAACACCATATATTTT.